The next 12 T cell receptor beta chains were all read from a single sample in a study of T-cell reconstitution after alpha-beta-depleted transplantation in children. This sample's TCRbeta library carried unique molecular identifier barcodes. TCRdb redid the calling of the PCR reads with MiXCR, one entry per CDR3 protein. The sample records approximately 800,000 distinct CDR3 sequences, around 17% being singletons. Here the sequenced sample was PBMCs, mostly from graft donor cells, taken 360 days after TCRalphabeta/CD19-depleted stem cell transplant. Every receptor here comes from a male patient aged 10-17 years who had a stem cell transplant for acute lymphoblastic leukemia, so the T cells may come from the graft donor.

This sequence joins TRBV2 and TRBJ2-5, with D uncertain. CDR1 and CDR2 (germline): SNHLY, FYNNEI. The CDR3 totals 14 residues. With 9 bases removed from V and 2 bases from J, the gap between germline ends came to 16 bases. The CDR3 region has the DNA TGTGCCAGTTTCTTCGTCGAGTTGCAAGAGACCCAGTACTTC. It yields the protein CASFFVELQETQYF.

This clonotype was seen at least ten times. The rearrangement links TRBV7-9 to TRBJ2-1; 10 nucleotides line up with TRBD1. This CDR3 comprises 15 residues. Trimming at V came to 4 bases and at J to 2 bases, leaving 2 bases not matched to a gene. CDR1 is SEHNR, CDR2 FQNEAQ, per germline (reference sequence). The CDR3 bases are TGTGCCAGCAGCTACGGACAGGGGGCCTACAATGAGCAGTTCTTC. Protein product: CASSYGQGAYNEQFF. Full variable domain (missing parts from reference TRBV7-9 and TRBJ2-1): DTGVSQNPRHKITKRGQNVTFRCDPISEHNRLYWYRQTLGQGPEFLTYFQNEAQLEKSRLLSDRFSAERPKGSFSTLEIQRTEQGDSAMYLCASSYGQGAYNEQFFGPGTRLTVL.

This clonotype turned up a few times. J is TRBJ2-7 and V is TRBV2; weak D call: TRBD2 (6 bases). The V and J ends lost 4 bases and 5 bases respectively, with 15 bases between them. The CDR3 covers 14 residues. Germline CDR1 and CDR2: SNHLY and FYNNEI. The CDR3 DNA reads as TGTGCCAGCAGTGCGTCGGGAGTGGTGAACGAGCAGTACTTC. This translates into CASSASGVVNEQYF.

The rearrangement links TRBV29-1 to TRBJ2-7; 8 bases align to TRBD1. Looked up from germline, CDR1 is SQVTM and CDR2 is ANQGSEA. The junction had 6 bases not matched to a gene; V was cut back by 5 bases and J by 0 bases. CDR3 size: 14 residues. This CDR3 is CSVYWDRSSYEQYF. The CDR3 DNA reads as TGCAGCGTTTACTGGGACAGGAGCTCCTACGAGCAGTACTTC.

This clonotype came up a few times. V and J are TRBV9 and TRBJ2-7; TRBD2 matches 9 bases. Per germline, CDR1 SGDLS and CDR2 YYNGEE. This CDR3 spans 17 amino acids. V shed 3 bases and J 1 base; nucleotides not matched to a gene: 11. This CDR3 is CASSARIGAGGSYEQYF. DNA of the CDR3: TGTGCCAGCAGCGCCCGGATTGGAGCGGGAGGTTCCTACGAGCAGTACTTC.

This clonotype was counted only a few times. The J gene is TRBJ2-1, the V gene TRBV29-1; TRBD2 matches at 10 bases. CDR3 size: 12 residues. After removal of 4 bases from V and 9 bases from J, the junction contained 3 bases not matched to a gene. The V gene's germline CDR1 is SQVTM and CDR2 ANQGSEA. The CDR3 region is CSVGGLAVEQFF. The CDR3 coding sequence is TGCAGCGTTGGAGGACTAGCGGTTGAGCAGTTCTTC.

The gene calls are TRBV29-1 and TRBJ2-5; 7 bases agree with TRBD2. Germline loops: CDR1 SQVTM, CDR2 ANQGSEA. The CDR3 spans 14 residues. The V segment lost 1 base and the J segment 6 bases; nucleotides outside the gene matches: 8. The CDR3 protein is CSVEGTRRRQTQYF. In DNA, the CDR3 is TGCAGCGTTGAAGGGACTAGGCGGCGGCAGACCCAGTACTTC.

This clonotype was counted a few times. This chain uses TRBV2 with TRBJ2-1, with D hard to call. The V end was cut by 2 bases, the J end by 9 bases, with 8 bases between. Germline CDR1 reads SNHLY; CDR2 reads FYNNEI. The CDR3 is 12 residues long. CDR3: CASSETPAEQFF. CDR3 DNA sequence: TGTGCCAGCAGTGAAACCCCAGCTGAGCAGTTCTTC.

This rearrangement joins TRBV19 to TRBJ2-3; TRBD1 aligns across 10 bases. V lost 8 bases, J lost 4 bases, and 12 bases stayed unmatched. The CDR3 has 16 amino acids. Germline V gives CDR1 LNHDA, CDR2 SQIVND (reference sequence). The CDR3 loop is CASAPLTGGVADTQYF. The CDR3 nucleotides read TGTGCCAGTGCCCCTCTGACAGGGGGCGTCGCAGATACGCAGTATTTT.

CDR3 sequence (DNA): TGTGCCAGCACCCCTCGCGGGAACCACTACGAGCAGTACTTC. It encodes CASTPRGNHYEQYF. The J gene is TRBJ2-7, the V gene TRBV11-2, with D possibly being TRBD2 (6 bases). Germline CDR1 reads SGHAT; CDR2 reads FQNNGV. Trimming shortened V by 7 bases and J by 3 bases, and 16 bases separated the two germline ends. CDR3 length: 14 amino acids.

The chain employs TRBV9 and TRBJ1-1; weak D call: TRBD1 (5 bases). V was pared by 0 bases and J by 3 bases, with 15 bases between. The CDR3 spans 16 residues. CDR1 is SGDLS, CDR2 YYNGEE, per germline. CDR3 region: CASSVEDPGVDTEAFF. Here the CDR3 DNA reads TGTGCCAGCAGCGTAGAAGATCCGGGGGTGGACACTGAAGCTTTCTTT.

The rearrangement joins TRBV7-8 to TRBJ2-1; D is unresolved. Germline loops: CDR1 SGHVS, CDR2 FQNEAQ. V was trimmed by 1 base and J by 3 bases, leaving 7 bases between them. This CDR3 is 14 amino acids long. The CDR3 loop is CASSLEVSYNEQFF. CDR3 in DNA: TGTGCCAGCAGCTTAGAAGTGAGCTACAATGAGCAGTTCTTC.